In this sample, the clone carrying this T cell receptor (beta chain) turned up a few times. Its target is unknown. Germline CDR1 KGHSH, CDR2 LQKENI. The CDR3 covers 14 residues. Unmatched junction bases numbered 4, after V lost 3 bases and J lost 8 bases. The data originate from a study of T cells after yellow fever vaccination. Whole-study findings and limits: Re-detected after boosting: most primary clones, 96% of CD4 and roughly 88% of CD8.

From the 5' RACE reads, TCRdb called clonotypes with MiXCR, one entry per CDR3 protein. The sample shows 500,000 to 550,000 distinct CDR3 sequences, 21% of them seen only once. The chain joins TRBV18 to TRBJ2-2; 9 bases agree with TRBD1. This sequence originates from a man aged 18-30 years who received the YFV17D yellow fever vaccine. The sequencing here drew on PBMCs, taken less than 25 days after the first yellow fever vaccination. CDR3 residues: CASSPWTGEGELFF. As DNA, the CDR3 is TGTGCCAGCTCACCGTGGACAGGGGAAGGGGAGCTGTTTTTT.